The rows below give T cell receptor beta chains drawn from one sample of a study of cytomegalovirus exposure and HLA in healthy donors. This table comes from immunoSEQ multiplex PCR, and its TCRdb copy is limited to in-frame clones, with some not included. The table has around 150,000 clones, around four fifths seen once. Material: PBMCs. These receptors originate from a male donor in good health and CMV-seronegative. The CDR3 runs from the conserved cysteine through the conserved F or W. The D gene is left open where the match is weak. Clone size is stated in some rows and not others, as once, few, many or a class when expanded.

cdr3_nt cdr3_aa clone_size v_call d_call j_call cdr3_length
TGTGCCTGGGGGACCGGGACACTCTCCTACGAGCAGTACTTC CAWGTGTLSYEQYF few TRBV30 . TRBJ2-7 14
TGTGCCAGCAGTACTCAGCTAGCGGGGGGCGTGGATACGCAGTATTTT CASSTQLAGGVDTQYF . TRBV27 TRBD2 TRBJ2-3 16
TGTGCCATCAGTGACCGGGACAGAGTCCAAGAGACCCAGTACTTC CAISDRDRVQETQYF . TRBV10-3 TRBD1 TRBJ2-5 15
TGTGCCAGCAGCTCCAGACTAGCGGGAGAGCAGTTCTTC CASSSRLAGEQFF few TRBV5-6 TRBD2 TRBJ2-1 13
TGCGGGGCGGGGGTGGAGACCCAGTACTTC CGAGVETQYF few TRBV20-1 TRBD2 TRBJ2-5 10
TGTGCCAGCAGTTCACTCTCCACCTACGAGCAGTACTTC CASSSLSTYEQYF . TRBV27 . TRBJ2-7 13
TGTGCCAGCAGTCTTGACAGCTATGGCTACACCTTC CASSLDSYGYTF . TRBV28 . TRBJ1-2 12
TGTGCCAGCAGCCTAGTGGGACAGGGGTGGGGGTACTTC CASSLVGQGWGYF . TRBV28 TRBD1 TRBJ2-7 13
TGTGCCAGCAGCGTTGACGGGAGTGGGTACGAGCAGTACTTC CASSVDGSGYEQYF . TRBV9 . TRBJ2-7 14
TGTGCCAGCAGCACCGAGGCCTCACCCCTCCACTTT CASSTEASPLHF . TRBV7-6 . TRBJ1-6 12
TGCGCCAGCAGCCAAGAGACAGGGGGCTACGAGCAGTACTTC CASSQETGGYEQYF . TRBV4-3 TRBD1 TRBJ2-7 14
TGTGCCAGCAGCGGATATAGCGGGAGGTTGGGATCCTACAATGAGCAGTTCTTC CASSGYSGRLGSYNEQFF . TRBV9 TRBD2 TRBJ2-1 18
TGTGCCAGCATTTTAAACACTGAAGCTTTCTTT CASILNTEAFF few TRBV6-6 . TRBJ1-1 11
TGTGCCAGCTCACCCCAGGGACTAGCGGGGGCCACAAGCTCCTACAATGAGCAGTTCTTC CASSPQGLAGATSSYNEQFF . TRBV18 TRBD2 TRBJ2-1 20
TGTGCCAGCTCACCAGGGGAGCGGTCCTACGAGCAGTACTTC CASSPGERSYEQYF . TRBV18 . TRBJ2-7 14
TGCGCCAGCAGACAACGGGGGGGCTCGAACACCGGGGAGCTGTTTTTT CASRQRGGSNTGELFF . TRBV5-1 TRBD2 TRBJ2-2 16
TGTGCCATCCGGAGCGGGAGCTCCTACGAGCAGTACTTC CAIRSGSSYEQYF . TRBV28 TRBD2 TRBJ2-7 13